One and the same sample provided the 2 T cell receptor beta chains below, sequenced in a study of blood T cells in healthy people across ages. It was with a sample-barcoded 5' primer and a J-beta primer mix that a second PCR of about 6 to 12 cycles was run. One entry per CDR3 protein, called by TCRdb with MiXCR from the 5' RACE reads. The sample includes some 1.5 million distinct CDR3 sequences, less than 45% of them seen just once. The sample taken for sequencing was blood. Receptors were obtained from a woman younger than 30 in good health.

This clonotype was observed a handful of times. The rearrangement joins TRBV5-1 to TRBJ2-7, with D perhaps matching TRBD1 (6 bases). This CDR3 is built from 14 residues. Germline V CDR1 and CDR2: SGHRS, YFSETQ. V dropped 4 bases and J dropped 2 bases, with 13 bases sitting between them. CDR3 amino acids: CASSPDRIAYEQYF. As DNA, the CDR3 is TGCGCCAGCAGCCCTGACAGGATCGCCTACGAGCAGTACTTC. Looking up the rest from reference TRBV5-1 and TRBJ2-7 gives the full variable domain: KAGVTQTPRYLIKTRGQQVTLSCSPISGHRSVSWYQQTPGQGLQFLFEYFSETQRNKGNFPGRFSGRQFSNSRSEMNVSTLELGDSALYLCASSPDRIAYEQYFGPGTRLTVT.

This clonotype has a handful of counts. The chain couples TRBV6-6 to TRBJ1-3; possible D gene TRBD1, 6 bases. Trimming pared 6 bases from V and 1 base from J, leaving 16 bases between. Germline values: CDR1 MNHNY, CDR2 SVGAGI (reference sequence). The CDR3 length is 16 residues. The CDR3 region has the DNA TGTGCCAGCAGCCGTATAGGGGGGGAGTCTGGAAACACCATATATTTT. It yields the protein CASSRIGGESGNTIYF.